These T cell receptor beta chains were read from a single sample in a study of T-cell reconstitution after alpha-beta-depleted transplantation in children. MiXCR, run by TCRdb on the PCR reads, gives a single entry per CDR3 protein. This sample has about 610,000 distinct CDR3 sequences, with 10% found just once. The sequences come from PBMCs from the stem cell graft donor, collected from the stem cell graft. The receptor source for this set is a human donor who donated a stem cell graft to a child with acute myeloid leukemia. Both conserved end residues are part of each CDR3. A D gene is named only where the DNA matches it firmly. Clone sizes are given selectively: once, few, many, or a class where the clone is expanded.

j_call | clone_size | v_call | d_call | cdr3_nt | cdr3_aa
TRBJ2-3 | few | TRBV2 | . | TGTGCCAGCAGTGAACCTCAAAGGGCCCCTAGCACAGATACGCAGTATTTT | CASSEPQRAPSTDTQYF
TRBJ2-3 | many | TRBV9 | . | TGTGCCAGCAGCGTAGTTGAGGGCCTCACAGATACGCAGTATTTT | CASSVVEGLTDTQYF
TRBJ1-5 | . | TRBV5-1 | . | TGCGCCAGCAGCTTGGGCGGGGGGTTGATGGAAGAAGGAGATCAGCCCCAGCATTTT | CASSLGGGLMEEGDQPQHF
TRBJ1-4 | once | TRBV2 | TRBD1 | TGTGCCAGCAAGGGGACAGCGGCTGAAAAACTGTTTTTT | CASKGTAAEKLFF
TRBJ2-3 | . | TRBV7-2 | . | TGTGCCAGCAGCTTAACCCCAGCGCCGACAGATACGCAGTATTTT | CASSLTPAPTDTQYF
TRBJ2-1 | . | TRBV14 | TRBD2 | TGTGCCAGCTCCTCGGCGGGAGGGTTTTACAATGAGCAGTTCTTC | CASSSAGGFYNEQFF
TRBJ1-3 | . | TRBV7-8 | . | TGTGCCAGCAGCTTAGCGCAGAGGGGACTAGTTGGAAACACCATATATTTT | CASSLAQRGLVGNTIYF
TRBJ1-2 | few | TRBV7-2 | . | TGTGCCAGCAGCTTGGAGGCCAGCAGGTGGGATGGCTACACCTTC | CASSLEASRWDGYTF
TRBJ2-3 | few | TRBV5-1 | . | TGCGCCAGCAGGGGGACTAGCACAGATACGCAGTATTTT | CASRGTSTDTQYF
TRBJ2-7 | many | TRBV29-1 | TRBD1 | TGCAGCGTTGTACAGGGGGCAGGGTACGAGCAGTACTTC | CSVVQGAGYEQYF
TRBJ1-1 | few | TRBV28 | TRBD1 | TGTGCCAGCAGCTCAAGGGACAGGGGGGACACTGAAGCTTTCTTT | CASSSRDRGDTEAFF
TRBJ1-4 | few | TRBV12-3/TRBV12-4 | . | TGTGCCAGCAGTTTAAACAGGGCGGAAAAACTGTTTTTT | CASSLNRAEKLFF
TRBJ1-1 | few | TRBV7-2 | . | TGTGCCAGCAGCTTAACCAGACAAGCTTTCTTT | CASSLTRQAFF
TRBJ2-1 | few | TRBV7-2 | TRBD2 | TGTGCCAGCAGCCTTGGACTAGCGGGAGGGAAATACAATGAGCAGTTCTTC | CASSLGLAGGKYNEQFF
TRBJ2-7 | . | TRBV15 | TRBD1 | TGTGCCACCAGCAGAGTAAGAGGACAGGGCTACGAGCAGTACTTC | CATSRVRGQGYEQYF
TRBJ2-1 | many | TRBV15 | TRBD2 | TGTGCCACCAGCCGAGGGACTAGCGGGATAAATGAGCAGTTCTTC | CATSRGTSGINEQFF
TRBJ1-4 | . | TRBV4-2 | . | TGTGCCAGTTCCTCCCCCCCCGGGGGGATAGCAACTAATGAAAAACTGTTTTTT | CASSSPPGGIATNEKLFF
TRBJ2-2 | many | TRBV7-2 | TRBD2 | TGTGCCAGCAGCTTGAGCGGGGCGAACACCGGGGAGCTGTTTTTT | CASSLSGANTGELFF
TRBJ2-3 | many | TRBV6-1 | TRBD1 | TGTGCCAGCAGTGCACGGGACAGGGGGGTCACAGATACGCAGTATTTT | CASSARDRGVTDTQYF
TRBJ2-2 | . | TRBV20-1 | TRBD2 | TGCAGTGCGACCCCCCTAGCGGGAGTGGGCACCGGGGAGCTGTTTTTT | CSATPLAGVGTGELFF
TRBJ2-6 | few | TRBV10-2 | . | TGCGCCAGCAGTGGTCCATTCCGCCACTCTGGGGCCAACGTCCTGACTTTC | CASSGPFRHSGANVLTF
TRBJ2-5 | few | TRBV12-3/TRBV12-4 | . | TGTGCCAGCAGATCCTCCCGGCGGACCCTTTTACAAGAGACCCAGTACTTC | CASRSSRRTLLQETQYF
TRBJ2-5 | few | TRBV3-1 | . | TGTCGGGAGTCCGGGACCCAGTACTTC | CRESGTQYF
TRBJ2-3 | . | TRBV15 | TRBD2 | TGTGCCACCAGCAGAGTTCTAGCGGGAGAGCATACGCAGTATTTT | CATSRVLAGEHTQYF
TRBJ2-2 | few | TRBV15 | TRBD2 | TGTGCCACCAGCAGTGTCAGACTAGCGGTAAACACCGGGGAGCTGTTTTTT | CATSSVRLAVNTGELFF
TRBJ2-2 | many | TRBV6-1 | TRBD2 | TGTGCCAGCAGCGAGACCTCACTAGCGCGCTCCGGGGAGCTGTTTTTT | CASSETSLARSGELFF
TRBJ2-1 | few | TRBV15 | TRBD2 | TGTGCCACCAGCAGAGATAAGGGTCCTAGCGGGAGGGCCCGGAATGAGCAGTTCTTC | CATSRDKGPSGRARNEQFF
TRBJ2-5 | . | TRBV6-2/TRBV6-3 | . | TGTGCCAGCTGTCCTCGAGGAGTTGAGGAGACCCAGTACTTC | CASCPRGVEETQYF
TRBJ2-2 | . | TRBV20-1 | TRBD2 | TGCAGTGCTCCGGGGGGGAGGGCCCGTACCGGGGAGCTGTTTTTT | CSAPGGRARTGELFF
TRBJ2-3 | many | TRBV21-1 | . | TGTGCCAGCAGCAAAAACACCCATCTCTGGACGGGGGATACGCAGTATTTT | CASSKNTHLWTGDTQYF
TRBJ2-7 | . | TRBV3-1 | . | TGTGCCAGCAGCCAGAAAGTCCACTACGAGCAGTACTTC | CASSQKVHYEQYF
TRBJ2-1 | few | TRBV12-3/TRBV12-4 | TRBD2 | TGTGCCAGCAGTTTAACCCTCCCGGGACTAGCGGGAGTGGGGAATGAGCAGTTCTTC | CASSLTLPGLAGVGNEQFF
TRBJ2-5 | . | TRBV2 | . | TGTGCCAGCAGTGCCCAGGTCCAAGAGACCCAGTACTTC | CASSAQVQETQYF